The 18 T cell receptor beta chains below come from one sample, sequenced in a study of human T cells and chemical hapten exposure. The time point: patch test 2, 6 weeks after DPC sensitization. Indicated treatment: therapeutic diphenylcyclopropenone sensitization with weekly scalp DPC. TCRdb re-derived calls from the RACE reads in MiXCR, one entry per CDR3 protein. Among about 380,000 distinct CDR3 sequences listed, about 6% were seen once. The material sequenced was whole blood, taken in connection with sensitization to the hapten diphenylcyclopropenone (DPC). Source of these receptors: a woman younger than 35 with alopecia areata. Some clones in this sample may be carry-over from other donors' samples.

This clonotype was detected ten times or more. V usage is TRBV5-1 and J usage is TRBJ1-2, with 8 bases identical to TRBD1. There are 13 residues in the CDR3. V shed 4 bases and J 6 bases; nucleotides not matched to a gene: 5. Germline loops: CDR1 SGHRS, CDR2 YFSETQ. CDR3 sequence (DNA): TGCGCCAGCAGCCCGGACAGGGAAGATGGCTACACCTTC. Its translation is CASSPDREDGYTF.

This clonotype was recorded a few times. V and J are TRBV20-1 and TRBJ2-7; the match to TRBD2 covers 8 bases. Germline V CDR1 and CDR2: DFQATT, SNEGSKA (reference sequence). The CDR3 sequence is 13 residues long. V trimming: 7 bases; J trimming: 5 bases; junction bases outside the gene matches: 10. The CDR3 protein is CSGNGLAGDEQYF. In nucleotides, the CDR3 is TGCAGTGGAAACGGACTAGCAGGAGACGAGCAGTACTTC.

In its sample, this clonotype was seen many times. The rearrangement joins TRBV7-9 to TRBJ1-1; 7 nucleotides line up with TRBD1. This CDR3 comprises 13 residues. The J segment lost 4 bases and the V segment lost 5 bases, leaving 4 bases of the junction unmatched. Germline assignment: CDR1 SEHNR and CDR2 FQNEAQ (reference sequence). Here the CDR3 reads CASSPQGTTEAFF. The CDR3 bases are TGTGCCAGCAGCCCACAGGGGACCACTGAAGCTTTCTTT.

This clonotype was found a few times. The rearrangement joins TRBV14 to TRBJ2-3; D may correspond to TRBD1 or TRBD2 (5 bases each). The CDR3 consists of 17 residues. The germline CDR1 and CDR2 sequences are SGHDN and FVKESK. Deletions cut 1 base from V and 2 bases from J, with 16 bases between. The CDR3 reads CASSQVAPGPYTDTQYF. For the CDR3, the DNA is TGTGCCAGCAGCCAAGTGGCTCCGGGACCCTACACAGATACGCAGTATTTT.

This clonotype has only a few counts. The rearrangement joins TRBV11-2 to TRBJ2-3; D assignment may be TRBD1 or TRBD2 (6 bases each). Germline CDR1 is SGHAT and CDR2 is FQNNGV. The ends were cut back, 3 bases at V and 0 bases at J, with 10 bases in the middle. The CDR3 extends over 15 amino acids. The CDR3 reads CASSFRGTSTDTQYF. DNA for the CDR3: TGTGCCAGCAGCTTTAGGGGGACTAGCACAGATACGCAGTATTTT.

The rearrangement joins TRBV7-9 to TRBJ1-1; D is unresolved. Trimming took off 4 bases at V and 0 bases at J, with 12 bases between the two ends. The CDR3 has 15 residues. The germline V gene encodes CDR1 SEHNR and CDR2 FQNEAQ (reference sequence). CDR3 in DNA: TGTGCCAGCAGCTCCCGTCAGTTCATGAACACTGAAGCTTTCTTT. It is translated as CASSSRQFMNTEAFF.

The chain's CDR3 is CASSLLTDNTEAFF. For the CDR3, the DNA is TGTGCCAGCAGCTTACTAACAGACAACACTGAAGCTTTCTTT. The chain couples TRBV7-9 to TRBJ1-1; no firm D call. This CDR3 region has 14 residues. The ends were cut back, 2 bases at V and 2 bases at J, with 9 bases in the middle. Germline CDR1 and CDR2: SEHNR and FQNEAQ (reference sequence).

This clonotype was detected a few times. The V and J genes are TRBV12-3 or TRBV12-4 and TRBJ2-7, with 7 nucleotides matching TRBD1. J gave up 2 bases and V 6 bases, and 4 bases lay outside the gene matches. The CDR3 is 13 amino acids. CDR3 DNA: TGTGCCAGCAGGATCGGACAGGCCTACGAGCAGTACTTC. Translation gives CASRIGQAYEQYF.

This clonotype has ten or more counts. This chain joins TRBV6-4 and TRBJ2-1; D is perhaps TRBD2 (6 bases). Germline V gene sequence: CDR1 MRHNA, CDR2 SNTAGT. CDR3 size: 16 residues. Trimming stripped 3 bases from V and 6 bases from J, with 18 bases between. CDR3 nucleotide sequence: TGTGCCAGCAGTGAGGAGCGGGCAGCCAACCCCAATGAGCAGTTCTTC. It codes for CASSEERAANPNEQFF.

The chain uses TRBV28 and TRBJ2-3, with a possible D match to TRBD1 (6 bases). V dropped 5 bases and J dropped 1 base, with 10 bases sitting between them. Germline CDR1 reads MDHEN; CDR2 reads SYDVKM. The CDR3 runs to 14 residues. CDR3 sequence: CASSPGDRTDTQYF. The CDR3 coding sequence is TGTGCCAGCAGTCCAGGGGACCGCACAGATACGCAGTATTTT.

A few counts support this clonotype. The chain carries TRBV7-9 and TRBJ2-7; no reliable D call. This CDR3 comprises 14 residues. The V end was cut by 5 bases, the J end by 5 bases, with 16 bases between. Germline lookup yields CDR1 SEHNR and CDR2 FQNEAQ (reference sequence). CDR3 amino acids: CASSPYITRDEQYF. The CDR3 DNA follows: TGTGCCAGCAGCCCGTACATTACCCGGGACGAGCAGTACTTC.

There are many counts of this clonotype. The chain joins TRBV4-1 to TRBJ1-3, with D perhaps TRBD1 (6 bases). Trimming pared 4 bases from V and 4 bases from J, leaving 20 bases between. Germline V lookup: CDR1 MGHRA, CDR2 YSYEKL. The CDR3 totals 17 residues. The CDR3 loop is CASSPLEQGPYGNTIYF. CDR3 DNA: TGCGCCAGCAGCCCGCTCGAACAGGGACCGTACGGAAACACCATATATTTT.

This clonotype was seen many times. The chain is built from TRBV27 and TRBJ1-5; 7 bases are a match to TRBD1. Per the germline V gene, CDR1 is MNHEY and CDR2 is SMNVEV (reference sequence). CDR3 size: 15 residues. V was clipped by 6 bases and J by 0 bases; unmatched bases: 5. CDR3 DNA sequence: TGTGCCAGCAGACTAGACAGGGCTAGCAATCAGCCCCAGCATTTT. Translated, it gives CASRLDRASNQPQHF.

The sample holds a few counts of this clonotype. This chain uses TRBV19 with TRBJ1-2; D not resolved. Germline lookup yields CDR1 LNHDA and CDR2 SQIVND (reference sequence). V was trimmed by 5 bases and J by 4 bases, leaving 14 bases between them. This CDR3 has 14 amino acids. The CDR3 reads CASSPRSAFYGYTF. CDR3 bases: TGTGCCAGTAGTCCCCGGTCAGCCTTCTATGGCTACACCTTC. Drawing the rest from reference TRBV19 and TRBJ1-2, the complete variable domain is DGGITQSPKYLFRKEGQNVTLSCEQNLNHDAMYWYRQDPGQGLRLIYYSQIVNDFQKGDIAEGYSVSREKKESFPLTVTSAQKNPTAFYLCASSPRSAFYGYTFGSGTRLTVV.

This clonotype came up many times. The genes are TRBV11-2 and TRBJ1-2; 8 positions agree with TRBD1. Germline loops: CDR1 SGHAT, CDR2 FQNNGV. Losses at the gene ends were 5 bases for V and 4 bases for J; bases not matched to a gene: 6. This CDR3 has 14 residues. The CDR3 is CASSPGQGGYGYTF. As DNA, the CDR3 is TGTGCCAGCAGCCCCGGACAGGGCGGCTATGGCTACACCTTC.

There are many counts of this clonotype. V is TRBV5-1 and J is TRBJ2-6; the D is unclear. With 4 bases removed from V and 2 bases from J, the gap between germline ends came to 10 bases. Germline V gene lookup returns CDR1 SGHRS and CDR2 YFSETQ. This CDR3 has 15 residues. CDR3 DNA sequence: TGCGCCAGCAGCCCCGCCGGACCTGGGGCCAACGTCCTGACTTTC. Residues: CASSPAGPGANVLTF.

This clonotype was seen a few times. CDR3 protein: CASSSDRDFVYGYTF. In nucleotides, the CDR3 is TGTGCCAGCAGTTCAGACAGGGATTTCGTCTATGGCTACACCTTC. This chain uses TRBV6-5 with TRBJ1-2, with TRBD1 matching 7 bases. V dropped 4 bases and J dropped 4; count of bases not matched to a gene: 9. The CDR3 spans 15 residues. The germline gives CDR1 MNHEY, CDR2 SVGAGI.

Many counts were recorded for this clonotype. The chain employs TRBV2 and TRBJ1-5; 7 nucleotides line up with TRBD1. Germline V gene data show CDR1 as SNHLY and CDR2 as FYNNEI. J was trimmed by 1 base and V by 2 bases; bases with no gene match: 2. The CDR3 spans 15 residues. CDR3 region: CASSENRGSNQPQHF. In nucleotides, the CDR3 is TGTGCCAGCAGTGAAAACAGGGGAAGCAATCAGCCCCAGCATTTT.